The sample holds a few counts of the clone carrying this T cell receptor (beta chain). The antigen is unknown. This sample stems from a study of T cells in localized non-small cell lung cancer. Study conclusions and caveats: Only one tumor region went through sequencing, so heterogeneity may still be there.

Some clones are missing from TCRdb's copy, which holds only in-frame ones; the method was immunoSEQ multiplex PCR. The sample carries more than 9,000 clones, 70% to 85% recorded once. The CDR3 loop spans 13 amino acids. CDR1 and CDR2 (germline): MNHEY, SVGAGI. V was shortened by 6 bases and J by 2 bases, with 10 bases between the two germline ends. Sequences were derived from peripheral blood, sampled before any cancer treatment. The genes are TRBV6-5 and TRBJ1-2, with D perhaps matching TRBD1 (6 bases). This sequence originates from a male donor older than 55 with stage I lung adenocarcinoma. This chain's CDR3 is CASRWTENYGYTF. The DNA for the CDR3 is TGTGCCAGCAGATGGACAGAGAACTATGGCTACACCTTC.